Shown below are 9 T cell receptor beta chains from a single sample sequenced in a study of blood T cell repertoires in COVID-19. The repertoire was sequenced with immunoSEQ multiplex PCR; TCRdb's copy has only in-frame clones and lacks some. The profile shows 200,000 to 300,000 clones, roughly 88% of them singletons. The sample was peripheral blood. Source of these receptors: a man between 35 and 55 years old who had recovered from COVID-19.

The chain links TRBV30 to TRBJ2-3, with 7 bases fitting TRBD2. With V trimmed by 2 bases and J by 5 bases, 7 bases remained unmatched. The CDR3 is 14 residues long. Germline loops: CDR1 GTSNPN, CDR2 SVGIG (reference sequence). The CDR3 spells CAWSTGGGEDTQYF. Written as DNA, the CDR3 is TGTGCCTGGAGTACGGGGGGAGGGGAAGATACGCAGTATTTT.

The chain is built from TRBV20-1 and TRBJ2-7; TRBD2 aligns across 10 bases. The CDR3 spans 16 residues. Germline-derived CDR1 and CDR2 are DFQATT and SNEGSKA (reference sequence). V lost 3 bases to trimming and J lost 5 bases; unmatched junction nucleotides: 13. CDR3 sequence: CSASPIAGGLENEQYF. CDR3 DNA: TGCAGTGCTAGTCCTATAGCGGGGGGCCTTGAAAACGAGCAGTACTTC.

J is TRBJ2-5 and V is TRBV11-2, with 16 bases that match TRBD2. After removal of 5 bases from V and 3 bases from J, the junction contained 3 bases not matched to a gene. This CDR3 has 16 residues. Germline V gene sequence: CDR1 SGHAT, CDR2 FQNNGV. CDR3 nucleotides: TGTGCCAGCAGCCACGGGACTAGCGGGAGGGAAGAGACCCAGTACTTC. Protein sequence: CASSHGTSGREETQYF.

CDR3 amino acids: CASSSSHAGELFF. The CDR3 region has the DNA TGTGCCAGCAGTTCTTCACATGCCGGGGAGCTGTTTTTT. The chain is built from TRBV12-3 or TRBV12-4 and TRBJ2-2; D unresolved. V lost 4 bases and J lost 6, with 9 bases in between. The CDR3 extends over 13 amino acids.

The V and J genes are TRBV3-1 (or the pseudogene TRBV3-2) and TRBJ2-7, with D maybe TRBD2 (6 bases). The length of the CDR3 is 15 residues. CDR1 is LGHDT and CDR2 is YNNKEL in the germline V gene (reference sequence). The V end lost 4 bases, the J end lost 0 bases, and 13 bases lay between the germline ends. The CDR3 sequence is CASSLEVAASYEQYF. In DNA form, the CDR3 reads TGTGCCAGCAGCCTCGAGGTAGCGGCCTCCTACGAGCAGTACTTC.

This clone was picked up a small number of times. The CDR3 spells CASSQGTSGQETQYF. CDR3 nucleotide sequence: TGTGCCAGCAGCCAAGGGACTAGCGGCCAAGAGACCCAGTACTTC. The chain combines TRBV4-2 with TRBJ2-5; 10 bases are a match to TRBD2. From germline, CDR1 is LGHNA and CDR2 YNFKEQ. The CDR3 runs to 15 residues. Trimming took 1 base from V and 1 from J; bases not matched to a gene: 0.

DNA for the CDR3: TGTGCCACTCCCGGGGGTACGGGCTATGGCTACACCTTC. Translation: CATPGGTGYGYTF. The rearrangement links TRBV7-9 to TRBJ1-2; tentatively, D is TRBD1 (5 bases). Trimming took off 10 bases at V and 4 bases at J, with 16 bases between the two ends. The CDR3 has 13 residues. CDR1 is SEHNR, CDR2 FQNEAQ, per germline (reference sequence).

The V call is TRBV19, the J call TRBJ2-7; a possible D gene is TRBD2 (5 bases). The germline V and J ends were trimmed by 4 bases and 0 bases, with 19 bases remaining between them. The germline CDR1 and CDR2 sequences are LNHDA and SQIVND (reference sequence). The CDR3 runs 17 residues. CDR3: CASSREMVAGGSYEQYF. Written as DNA, the CDR3 is TGTGCCAGTAGTAGGGAGATGGTGGCGGGTGGCTCCTACGAGCAGTACTTC.

The chain recombines TRBV18 with TRBJ2-2, with D hard to call. Germline assignment: CDR1 KGHSH and CDR2 LQKENI. V was trimmed by 6 bases and J by 13 bases, leaving 18 bases between them. The CDR3 has 13 residues. The CDR3 spells CASSPPKRVGLFF. For the CDR3, the DNA is TGTGCCAGCTCCCCGCCTAAGCGAGTGGGGCTGTTTTTT.